The 25 T cell receptor beta chains given below trace back to one sample, sequenced in a study of monozygotic twins with inflammatory bowel disease. TCRdb re-called the 5' RACE reads; one entry per CDR3 protein, DNA not given. This listing includes around 220,000 distinct CDR3 sequences. Sequences were obtained from blood. Receptor source: a human donor with ulcerative colitis or Crohn's disease, or a healthy co-twin of an affected twin (not recorded which).

V usage is TRBV2 and J usage is TRBJ2-1; TCRdb gives TRBD2 as the D gene, but with no DNA this cannot be confirmed. The CDR3 is 14 residues long. Germline CDR1 is SNHLY and CDR2 is FYNNEI. The CDR3 spells CASRVTSEENEQSF.

The chain joins TRBV20-1 to TRBJ2-3; TCRdb reports TRBD2, a call that lacks DNA to check it against. This CDR3 comprises 14 residues. CDR1 is DFQATT and CDR2 is SNEGSKA in the germline V gene (reference sequence). Here the CDR3 reads CSARLAGGPDTQYF.

V is TRBV4-2 and J is TRBJ2-5; the D gene TCRdb calls, TRBD2, cannot be checked with no DNA. The CDR3 contains 18 residues. CDR1 is LGHNA, CDR2 YNFKEQ, per germline. This chain's CDR3 is CASSLNTGTSGVRETQYF.

V is TRBV30 and J is TRBJ1-4; without DNA, the TCRdb call of TRBD1 cannot be checked. This CDR3 has 15 residues. CDR1 is GTSNPN, CDR2 SVGIG, per germline (reference sequence). CDR3: CAWSPSRARTEKLFF. Drawing the rest from reference TRBV30 and TRBJ1-4, the complete variable domain is SQTIHQWPATLVQPVGSPLSLECTVEGTSNPNLYWYRQAAGRGLQLLFYSVGIGQISSEVPQNLSASRPQDRQFILSSKKLLLSDSGFYLCAWSPSRARTEKLFFGSGTQLSVL.

The V call is TRBV28, the J call TRBJ1-4. Germline V gives CDR1 MDHEN, CDR2 SYDVKM. This CDR3 is 16 amino acids long. The CDR3 here is CASSELFGATNEKLFF.

The J gene is TRBJ1-1, the V gene TRBV20-1; TCRdb calls TRBD1, which cannot be checked without DNA. Per germline, CDR1 DFQATT and CDR2 SNEGSKA (reference sequence). The CDR3 has 13 amino acids. The CDR3: CSARTATGTEAFF.

The chain recombines TRBV12-3 or TRBV12-4 with TRBJ2-2; TCRdb outputs TRBD1, but without DNA this stays unchecked. The CDR3 is made up of 15 amino acids. The CDR3 spells CASSRGQSITGELFF.

The chain couples TRBV7-3 to TRBJ2-5; the TRBD1 assignment by TCRdb is unverifiable without DNA. The germline gives CDR1 SGHTA, CDR2 FQGTGA. CDR3 size: 14 residues. This chain's CDR3 is CASSVVGGFETQYF.

V usage is TRBV21-1 and J usage is TRBJ1-5. TRBV21-1 is a pseudogene segment. This CDR3 has 17 amino acids. CDR3 residues: CASSKSVRPGSNQPQHF.

This chain joins TRBV7-2 and TRBJ2-5. The CDR3 length is 15 residues. Germline loops: CDR1 SGHTA, CDR2 FQGNSA. The chain's CDR3 is CASSLGGGEQETQYF.

The CDR3 region is CASSEFGGPEPQHF. The rearrangement links TRBV25-1 to TRBJ1-5. Germline CDR1 MGHDK, CDR2 SYGVNS. The CDR3 length is 14 residues.

The chain recombines TRBV29-1 with TRBJ2-3. Germline assignment: CDR1 SQVTM and CDR2 ANQGSEA. This CDR3 has 12 amino acids. This CDR3 reads CSVAGQTNTQYF.

The V call is TRBV20-1, the J call TRBJ1-2. CDR1 is DFQATT and CDR2 is SNEGSKA in the germline V gene (reference sequence). This CDR3 is 12 amino acids long. CDR3 amino acids: CSARVEMEGYTF.

This chain links TRBV6-1 with TRBJ1-1. Per germline, CDR1 MNHNS and CDR2 SASEGT. The CDR3 has 15 residues. The chain's CDR3 is CASSEALRAGPEAFF.

The chain uses TRBV4-2 and TRBJ2-5; TCRdb's D call, TRBD2, is unchecked because there is no DNA. Germline loops: CDR1 LGHNA, CDR2 YNFKEQ. The CDR3 contains 15 residues. CDR3 protein: CASSQDGGVQETQYF.

The CDR3 loop reads CASRSGTGSEQYF. The chain uses TRBV5-1 and TRBJ2-7; TCRdb gives TRBD1 as the D gene, but with no DNA this cannot be confirmed. CDR1 is SGHRS, CDR2 YFSETQ, per germline. The CDR3 loop spans 13 amino acids.

The J gene is TRBJ1-1, the V gene TRBV7-9; TCRdb reports TRBD1, a call that lacks DNA to check it against. In germline, CDR1 is SEHNR, CDR2 FQNEAQ (reference sequence). The CDR3 extends over 14 amino acids. CDR3 in amino acids: CASTPQGLNTEAFF.

The J gene is TRBJ2-7, the V gene TRBV3-1; TCRdb names TRBD1, which stays unverified in the absence of DNA. Germline V gene data show CDR1 as LGHDT and CDR2 as YNNKEL (reference sequence). This CDR3 spans 13 amino acids. CDR3 sequence reads: CASSRTGDSEQYF.

The V and J genes are TRBV18 and TRBJ1-2. The germline V gene has CDR1 KGHSH and CDR2 LQKENI. The CDR3 contains 12 residues. CDR3 loop: CASSQVHEGYTF.

The V and J genes are TRBV7-2 and TRBJ1-1; absent DNA, TCRdb's TRBD1 call cannot be checked. There are 14 residues in the CDR3. The germline CDR1 and CDR2 sequences are SGHTA and FQGNSA. This chain's CDR3 is CASSWTGGHTEAFF.

This rearrangement joins TRBV19 to TRBJ2-5; TCRdb outputs TRBD1, but without DNA this stays unchecked. Germline V gene data show CDR1 as LNHDA and CDR2 as SQIVND (reference sequence). This CDR3 spans 14 amino acids. CDR3 sequence reads: CASSDSPAIGTQYF.

The rearrangement links TRBV18 to TRBJ1-2; TCRdb's D gene call, TRBD1, goes unchecked for lack of DNA. Germline V CDR1 and CDR2: KGHSH, LQKENI. The CDR3 totals 14 residues. This chain's CDR3 is CASSSDRVNYGYTF.

This chain connects TRBV7-9 to TRBJ2-7. The length of the CDR3 is 13 residues. Germline CDR1 SEHNR, CDR2 FQNEAQ (reference sequence). The CDR3 here is CASSLTGAYEQYF.

The V and J genes are TRBV5-4 and TRBJ2-7. The CDR3 loop spans 14 amino acids. Germline CDR1 and CDR2: SGHNT and YYREEE (reference sequence). CDR3 protein: CASSVGGDLYEQYF.

This rearrangement joins TRBV28 to TRBJ2-1; as DNA is missing, the TRBD2 call by TCRdb cannot be tested. The germline V gene has CDR1 MDHEN and CDR2 SYDVKM. This CDR3 contains 14 residues. Here the CDR3 reads CASRFGDFIQEQFF.